The present entry profiles one T cell receptor beta chain with its context. Antigen unknown. Separate from the roughly 700-subject first cohort was the roughly 130-subject validation cohort, to which the donors belonged. The sample originates from a study of cytomegalovirus exposure and HLA in healthy donors. Study background: The use of the same platform for the 110 or so validation repertoires and the 666 first-cohort repertoires was reported by a later analysis. Findings of the study overall: Overall, about 160 TCR beta chains were annotated as cytomegalovirus-associated. While the bulk of TCR sequences proved rare, some public TCRs turned up in many donors.

The CDR3 runs to 14 residues. Germline CDR1 SNHLY, CDR2 FYNNEI. Trimming took off 6 bases at V and 2 bases at J, with 10 bases between the two ends. The protocol was immunoSEQ multiplex PCR, while the TCRdb copy is restricted to in-frame clones and leaves out a portion. Of 150,000 to 180,000 clones detected, roughly 86% appear once; the ten largest clones hold over 2%. The TCR was taken from a human donor in good health. Sequenced input: PBMCs. This chain joins TRBV2 and TRBJ1-4; no clear D. CDR3 region: CASRMGTTNEKLFF. The CDR3 bases are TGTGCCAGCAGGATGGGCACTACTAATGAAAAACTGTTTTTT.